Below, one T cell receptor beta chain is given with its context. This specimen belongs to a study of OX40 agonist ivuxolimab in advanced cancers. At the level of the study: Patients received intravenous ivuxolimab every 2 weeks at 0.01 to 10 mg/kg. A mean age of roughly 60 years, range roughly 20 to 90, was recorded, and 70% to 85% were male. The dose-escalation cohort had hepatocellular carcinoma, melanoma, renal cell or head and neck cancer.

Germline values: CDR1 SGHTA, CDR2 FQGNSA. V dropped 5 bases and J dropped 4 bases, with 11 bases sitting between them. The CDR3 is made up of 14 amino acids. With autoimmune disease history or systemic immunosuppression, patients were excluded. Profiled with immunoSEQ multiplex PCR; TCRdb holds only in-frame clones, not every one. Altogether 95,000 to 150,000 clones are present, approximately 92% being singletons, with the ten largest covering roughly 0.59%. The chain carries TRBV7-2 and TRBJ2-2; the D is unclear. The sequencing used CD4+ or CD8+ T cells sorted from blood, collected in a trial of the OX40 agonist ivuxolimab. This clonotype was obtained from an adult with an advanced solid tumor such as melanoma, head and neck, liver or kidney cancer. Here the CDR3 reads CASSQQAATGELFF. The CDR3 coding sequence is TGTGCCAGCAGCCAACAAGCAGCCACCGGGGAGCTGTTTTTT.